The clone carrying this T cell receptor beta chain was recorded at least ten times. Its antigen is as yet unknown. V lost 5 bases and J 7 bases, leaving 15 bases between the germline ends. The CDR3 contains 14 residues. Germline values: CDR1 LNHDA, CDR2 SQIVND (reference sequence). The source of the sample is a study of read filtering for tumor transcriptome and immune sequencing. Study details: By R-ISS, stages I, II and III held about 8, 15 and 7 patients.

Findings and limits, study-wide: IR-seq captured clonotypes deeper and more reliably than RNA-seq. Approximately 82% of IR-seq clonotypes had one read, totaling about 3.5% of reads; RNA-seq: 74.6% and 44.6%. Sorted CD138-negative bone marrow cells were not purified T cells.

The library was built from 400 to 500 ng RNA with molecular barcoded adaptors for alpha/delta and beta/gamma chains. TCRdb re-analysed the reads in MiXCR, keeping a single row per CDR3 protein. The profile covers 30,000 to 40,000 distinct CDR3 sequences, with 12% appearing a single time and around 30% taken by the ten largest. The sequence was collected from a donor at least 40 years old with multiple myeloma. The sequenced material came from a population of CD138-negative cells sorted from bone marrow. The V and J genes are TRBV19 and TRBJ1-5, with D perhaps TRBD1 (5 bases). The CDR3 sequence: CASSGDRFGQPQHF. The CDR3 region has the DNA TGTGCCAGTAGTGGAGACAGATTTGGCCAGCCCCAGCATTTT.